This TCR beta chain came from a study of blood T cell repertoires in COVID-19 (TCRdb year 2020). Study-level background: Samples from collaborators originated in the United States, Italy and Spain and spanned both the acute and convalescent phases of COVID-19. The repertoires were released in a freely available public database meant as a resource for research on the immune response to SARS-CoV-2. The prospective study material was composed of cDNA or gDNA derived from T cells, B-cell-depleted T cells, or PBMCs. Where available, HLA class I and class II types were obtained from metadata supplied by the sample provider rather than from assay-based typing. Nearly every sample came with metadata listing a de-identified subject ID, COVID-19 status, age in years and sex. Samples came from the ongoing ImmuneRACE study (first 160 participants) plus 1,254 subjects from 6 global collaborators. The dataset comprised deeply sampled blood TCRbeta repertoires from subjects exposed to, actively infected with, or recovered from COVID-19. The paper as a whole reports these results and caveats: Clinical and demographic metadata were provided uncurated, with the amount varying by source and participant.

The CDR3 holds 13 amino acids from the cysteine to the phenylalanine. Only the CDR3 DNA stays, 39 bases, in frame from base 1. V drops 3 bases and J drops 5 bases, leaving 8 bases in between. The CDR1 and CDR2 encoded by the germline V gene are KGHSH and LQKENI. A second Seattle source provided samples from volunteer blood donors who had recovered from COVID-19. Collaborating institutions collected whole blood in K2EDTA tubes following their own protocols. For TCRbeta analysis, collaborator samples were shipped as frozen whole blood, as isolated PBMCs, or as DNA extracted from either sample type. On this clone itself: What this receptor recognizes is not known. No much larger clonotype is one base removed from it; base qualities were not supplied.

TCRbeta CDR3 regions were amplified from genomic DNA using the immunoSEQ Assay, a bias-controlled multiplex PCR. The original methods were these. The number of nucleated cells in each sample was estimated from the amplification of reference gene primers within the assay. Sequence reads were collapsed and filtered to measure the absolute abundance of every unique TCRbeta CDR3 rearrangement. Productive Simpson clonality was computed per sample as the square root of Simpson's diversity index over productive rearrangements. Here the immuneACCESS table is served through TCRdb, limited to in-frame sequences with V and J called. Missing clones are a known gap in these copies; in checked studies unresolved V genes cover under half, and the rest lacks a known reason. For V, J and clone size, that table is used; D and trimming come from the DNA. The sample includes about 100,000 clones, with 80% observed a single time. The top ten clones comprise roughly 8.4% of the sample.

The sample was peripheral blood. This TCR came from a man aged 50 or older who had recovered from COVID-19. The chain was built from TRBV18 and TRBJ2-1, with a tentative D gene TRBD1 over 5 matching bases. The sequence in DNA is TGTGCCAGCTCACCCGACAGACACAATGAGCAGTTCTTC. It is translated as CASSPDRHNEQFF.